The T cell receptor (beta chain) described here comes from a study of OX40 agonist ivuxolimab in advanced cancers. Clones were sequenced by immunoSEQ multiplex PCR, and TCRdb holds only the in-frame ones, with some missing. The profile shows about 52,000 clones, about 82% of them singletons. Losses at the gene ends were 4 bases for V and 2 bases for J; bases not matched to a gene: 3. This CDR3 comprises 14 residues. From germline, CDR1 is PRHDT and CDR2 FYEKMQ (reference sequence). The sequence derives from an adult with an advanced solid tumor such as melanoma, head and neck, liver or kidney cancer. Sequences were derived from CD4+ or CD8+ T cells sorted from blood, sampled in a trial of the OX40 agonist ivuxolimab. V usage is TRBV13 and J usage is TRBJ1-2; 8 bases are shared with TRBD1. For the CDR3, the DNA is TGTGCCAGCAGCTCCGGACAGGGCAACTATGGCTACACCTTC. It specifies CASSSGQGNYGYTF. Supplemented by reference TRBV13 and TRBJ1-2, the full variable domain reads AAGVIQSPRHLIKEKRETATLKCYPIPRHDTVYWYQQGPGQDPQFLISFYEKMQSDKGSIPDRFSAQQFSDYHSELNMSSLELGDSALYFCASSSGQGNYGYTFGSGTRLTVV.